This T cell receptor (beta chain) comes out of a study of blood T cell repertoires in COVID-19. TCRdb keeps only in-frame clones here, not all; method: immunoSEQ multiplex PCR. The table has approximately 260,000 clones, roughly 81% seen once; the top ten hold about 7%. In assigning cohorts, the study relied on participant-reported clinical history. Germline CDR1 reads SGHTA; CDR2 reads FQGNSA. With 4 bases removed from V and 1 base from J, the gap between germline ends came to 10 bases. CDR3 size: 15 residues. The origin of this receptor is a woman in her 50s who had been exposed to COVID-19. Sequencing was performed on PBMCs or T cells enriched from blood (not recorded which). V and J are TRBV7-2 and TRBJ2-2, with D perhaps TRBD2 (6 bases). In nucleotides, the CDR3 is TGTGCCAGCAGCTCTCCGGGACTGAACACCGGGGAGCTGTTTTTT. Its protein is CASSSPGLNTGELFF.